This T cell receptor beta chain was identified in a study of blood T cell repertoires in COVID-19. TCRdb's table, derived via immunoSEQ multiplex PCR, lists solely in-frame clones and lacks some. The data show hundreds of thousands of clones, roughly 85% seen once. The sequencing input was PBMCs or T cells enriched from blood (not recorded which). The sequence was obtained from a woman in her forties or fifties who had been exposed to COVID-19.

CDR3 DNA sequence: TGTGCCAGCAGCCCAGGGGGCGATAATCAGCCCCAGCATTTT. Its protein product is CASSPGGDNQPQHF. The V gene is TRBV7-2, the J gene TRBJ1-5, with 8 nucleotides matching TRBD1. V lost 5 bases to trimming and J lost 4 bases; unmatched junction nucleotides: 4. Germline CDR1 SGHTA, CDR2 FQGNSA. The CDR3 runs to 14 residues.